This TCR beta chain was profiled in a study of T cell responses to AZD1222 COVID-19 vaccine. For this clone: Antigen unknown.

V was trimmed by 4 bases and J by 4 bases, leaving 12 bases between them. The CDR3 sequence is 14 residues long. Germline V lookup: CDR1 SGDLS, CDR2 YYNGEE. Study results and limitations: Nearly half of unique spike-specific TCRs reportedly avoided B.1.351 and B.1.1.7 mutated regions.

This table comes from immunoSEQ multiplex PCR, and its TCRdb copy is limited to in-frame clones, with some not included. The sample shows fewer than 95,000 clones, around 91% of them seen only once. This receptor was obtained from an adult who received the AZD1222 COVID-19 vaccine. The chain employs TRBV9 and TRBJ1-3; a weak D match, TRBD1 (6 bases). The sequenced sample was peripheral blood, obtained 28 days after the second AZD1222 dose. The CDR3 DNA sequence: TGTGCCAGCAGCCCGCGGGGGGCGGGAAACACCATATATTTT. Amino acids: CASSPRGAGNTIYF. Full variable domain (rest looked up from reference TRBV9 and TRBJ1-3): DSGVTQTPKHLITATGQRVTLRCSPRSGDLSVYWYQQSLDQGLQFLIQYYNGEERAKGNILERFSAQQFPDLHSELNLSSLELGDSALYFCASSPRGAGNTIYFGEGSWLTVV.